Listed below are T cell receptor beta chains from one sample, sequenced in a study of cytomegalovirus exposure and HLA in healthy donors. Assay used: immunoSEQ multiplex PCR; TCRdb lists only in-frame clones, some missing. In the table there are about 130,000 clones, nearly 90% of which are singletons. Sequenced sample: PBMCs. These receptors were taken from a woman aged 18 to 35 in good health and CMV-seronegative. CDR3s include the opening cysteine and the closing phenylalanine or tryptophan. D genes are given only for firm matches. Not all rows give a size; the values are once, few, many and, for expanded clones, a class.

j_call d_call clone_size v_call cdr3_aa cdr3_nt
TRBJ1-1 . . TRBV29-1 CSVDGQMNTEAFF TGCAGCGTTGATGGGCAAATGAACACTGAAGCTTTCTTT
TRBJ1-2 . . TRBV6-6 CASRHADRIGYGYTF TGTGCCAGCAGACACGCGGACAGAATTGGGTACGGCTACACCTTC
TRBJ2-7 TRBD2 . TRBV27 CASSRGGVGEQYF TGTGCCAGCAGTCGGGGGGGGGTGGGCGAGCAGTACTTC
TRBJ2-4 . . TRBV9 CASSPRMGAQNIQYF TGTGCCAGCAGCCCCCGAATGGGGGCGCAGAACATTCAGTACTTC
TRBJ1-5 . . TRBV6-1 CASRVGGNRPQHF TGTGCCAGCAGGGTGGGGGGAAATCGGCCCCAGCATTTT
TRBJ1-6 . . TRBV7-9 CASTLPPGSPLHF TGTGCCAGCACCCTCCCCCCAGGATCACCCCTCCACTTT
TRBJ2-2 . once TRBV10-2 CASRGGGELFF TGCGCCAGCAGGGGGGGCGGGGAGCTGTTTTTT
TRBJ1-1 . . TRBV19 CASRSRQFLNTEAFF TGTGCCAGTAGATCCCGACAGTTCTTGAACACTGAAGCTTTCTTT
TRBJ1-3 . . TRBV7-9 CASSPLGRAGNTIYF TGTGCCAGCAGCCCCCTGGGCAGGGCTGGAAACACCATATATTTT
TRBJ1-1 . . TRBV10-1 CASSTKGEGPNTEAFF TGCGCCAGCAGCACGAAGGGGGAAGGGCCGAACACTGAAGCTTTCTTT
TRBJ2-7 TRBD2 . TRBV4-1 CASSQDGGAYEQYF TGCGCCAGCAGCCAAGACGGGGGGGCCTACGAGCAGTACTTC
TRBJ2-1 TRBD2 . TRBV25-1 CASSVLGRGGRHNEQFF TGTGCCAGCAGCGTCCTAGGGCGGGGGGGCCGTCATAATGAGCAGTTCTTC
TRBJ2-5 . . TRBV18 CASSREWGETQYF TGTGCCAGCTCACGGGAGTGGGGAGAGACCCAGTACTTC
TRBJ1-4 TRBD1 . TRBV5-1 CASSLTGGLGEKLFF TGCGCCAGCAGCTTGACAGGGGGACTTGGGGAAAAACTGTTTTTT
TRBJ2-7 TRBD1 . TRBV6-5 CASSGTTGGSYEQYF TGTGCCAGCAGTGGAACGACAGGGGGCTCCTACGAGCAGTACTTC
TRBJ1-5 . . TRBV28 CASSLWTDGINQPQHF TGTGCCAGCAGTTTATGGACGGACGGGATAAATCAGCCCCAGCATTTT
TRBJ1-1 TRBD1 . TRBV2 CASSARTGYTEAFF TGTGCCAGCAGTGCTAGGACAGGTTATACTGAAGCTTTCTTT
TRBJ2-1 TRBD1 . TRBV25-1 CASSDSDRGIIDEQFF TGTGCCAGCAGTGATAGTGACAGGGGGATTATTGATGAGCAGTTCTTC
TRBJ1-5 . . TRBV6-5 CASSYSGVDQPQHF TGTGCCAGCAGTTACTCAGGGGTTGATCAGCCCCAGCATTTT
TRBJ2-5 . . TRBV18 CASLPGVQETQYF TGTGCCAGCCTACCAGGGGTACAAGAGACCCAGTACTTC
TRBJ1-2 . . TRBV5-4 CASSSETDYGYTF TGTGCCAGCAGCTCCGAAACGGACTATGGCTACACCTTC
TRBJ2-3 TRBD2 . TRBV2 CASTSGETDTQYF TGTGCCAGTACTAGCGGGGAGACAGATACGCAGTATTTT
TRBJ1-2 . . TRBV13 CASSSPRGYYGYTF TGTGCCAGCAGCAGCCCCCGGGGGTACTATGGCTACACCTTC
TRBJ2-5 TRBD1 . TRBV9 CASSPTGAQETQYF TGTGCCAGCAGCCCCACAGGGGCCCAAGAGACCCAGTACTTC
TRBJ1-6 TRBD1 . TRBV4-1 CASSQSGTGTSPLHF TGCGCCAGCAGCCAATCCGGGACAGGGACTTCACCCCTCCACTTT
TRBJ1-4 . . TRBV15 CATSRGQGSEKLFF TGTGCCACCAGCAGAGGGCAGGGGTCCGAAAAACTGTTTTTT
TRBJ2-7 TRBD2 . TRBV29-1 CSVDSGSPYEQYF TGCAGCGTTGATAGCGGGTCCCCGTACGAGCAGTACTTC
TRBJ2-7 TRBD2 . TRBV5-1 CASSPLASRGVDEQYF TGCGCCAGCAGCCCCCTTGCATCGCGGGGGGTCGACGAGCAGTACTTC
TRBJ2-3 TRBD1 . TRBV10-2 CASRTQGTGDTQYF TGCGCCAGCAGGACACAGGGGACGGGGGATACGCAGTATTTT
TRBJ2-1 TRBD2 . TRBV5-1 CASSSGLAGGPGYHNEQFF TGCGCCAGCAGCTCGGGACTAGCGGGGGGGCCCGGTTACCACAATGAGCAGTTCTTC
TRBJ2-6 . . TRBV25-1 CASSDQGAGANVLTF TGTGCCAGCAGTGACCAGGGCGCCGGGGCCAACGTCCTGACTTTC
TRBJ2-6 TRBD2 . TRBV9 CASSVDERGGSGANVLTF TGTGCCAGCAGCGTAGACGAGCGGGGGGGCTCTGGGGCCAACGTCCTGACTTTC
TRBJ1-5 TRBD1 . TRBV6-5 CASRQQGWNQPQHF TGTGCCAGCAGACAACAGGGGTGGAATCAGCCCCAGCATTTT
TRBJ1-2 TRBD1 . TRBV18 CASSPGQNVGGYTF TGTGCCAGCTCACCGGGACAGAATGTGGGAGGCTACACCTTC
TRBJ2-7 TRBD1 . TRBV6-5 CASRDRVYEQYF TGTGCCAGCAGGGACAGGGTCTACGAGCAGTACTTC
TRBJ2-1 . . TRBV18 CASSPYPSGGYEQFF TGTGCCAGCTCACCGTACCCTTCGGGCGGGTACGAGCAGTTCTTC